Listed below are T cell receptor beta chains from one sample, sequenced in a study of blood T cell repertoires in COVID-19. Only in-frame clones appear in the TCRdb table, and some are missing; sequencing was by immunoSEQ multiplex PCR. Among roughly 68,000 clones listed, roughly 88% were seen once. The source material was peripheral blood. These receptors were collected from a human donor in a cohort sampled during active COVID-19. The CDR3 runs from the conserved cysteine through the conserved F or W. Fields, in order: V gene, D gene, clone size, J gene, CDR3 length, CDR3 protein, CDR3 DNA. D genes are given only for firm matches. Expanded clones are given a class, and other clones once, few, many or no size at all.

TRBV9	.	.	TRBJ2-2	16	CASSEGRLHRSGELFF	TGTGCCAGCAGCGAAGGGAGGCTTCATCGGTCCGGGGAGCTGTTTTTT
TRBV5-1	TRBD1	.	TRBJ2-5	13	CASSSRGSETQYF	TGCGCCAGCAGTTCCAGGGGGTCAGAGACCCAGTACTTC
TRBV6-5	.	few	TRBJ2-7	14	CASSYADSSYEQYF	TGTGCCAGCAGTTACGCGGACAGTTCCTACGAGCAGTACTTC
TRBV6-1	TRBD1	.	TRBJ2-3	15	CASSERRGNTDTQYF	TGTGCCAGCAGTGAACGCAGGGGGAACACAGATACGCAGTATTTT
TRBV10-3	.	.	TRBJ2-5	12	CAISVQQETQYF	TGTGCCATCAGTGTTCAGCAAGAGACCCAGTACTTC
TRBV7-2	.	.	TRBJ2-7	14	CASSLDYNSYEQYF	TGTGCCAGCAGCTTAGACTACAACTCCTACGAGCAGTACTTC
TRBV2	.	.	TRBJ1-2	13	CASSVMTSGGYTF	TGTGCCAGCAGCGTTATGACATCGGGGGGCTACACCTTC
TRBV10-1	.	few	TRBJ2-7	11	CASSAGGEQYF	TGCGCCAGCAGCGCCGGGGGAGAGCAGTACTTC
TRBV5-8	TRBD1	.	TRBJ1-1	14	CASSDRDRGTEAFF	TGTGCCAGCAGCGACCGGGACAGGGGTACTGAAGCTTTCTTT
TRBV4-3	.	.	TRBJ2-5	16	CASSQESSSGQETQYF	TGCGCCAGCAGCCAAGAATCGTCCAGTGGCCAAGAGACCCAGTACTTC
TRBV5-1	TRBD2	.	TRBJ2-7	15	CASSLGSGGTYEQYF	TGCGCCAGCAGCTTAGGGAGCGGGGGGACCTACGAGCAGTACTTC
TRBV5-1	TRBD1	.	TRBJ2-1	15	CASSFGQGARNEQFF	TGCGCCAGCAGCTTCGGACAGGGGGCTCGCAATGAGCAGTTCTTC
TRBV19	.	.	TRBJ1-2	12	CASSGQFYGYTF	TGTGCCAGTAGTGGACAGTTCTATGGCTACACCTTC
TRBV7-9	TRBD2	.	TRBJ2-2	16	CASRHGLAGKAGELFF	TGTGCCAGCAGGCACGGACTAGCGGGAAAGGCCGGGGAGCTGTTTTTT
TRBV6-6	TRBD1	.	TRBJ2-3	13	CASRDRVQDTQYF	TGTGCCAGCAGGGACAGGGTTCAAGATACGCAGTATTTT
TRBV6-1	.	.	TRBJ1-2	15	CASSEEQGFNYGYTF	TGTGCCAGCAGTGAAGAACAGGGTTTCAACTATGGCTACACCTTC
TRBV6-4	.	once	TRBJ2-5	15	CASSDYLRCQETQYF	TGTGCCAGCAGTGACTATCTACGGTGCCAAGAGACCCAGTACTTC
TRBV12-3/TRBV12-4	.	.	TRBJ1-5	13	CASSYRNDQPQHF	TGTGCCAGCAGCTACAGGAACGATCAGCCCCAGCATTTT
TRBV11-2	TRBD1	.	TRBJ1-1	13	CASSSRGLESAFF	TGTGCCAGCAGCTCCAGGGGGCTTGAGAGCGCTTTCTTT
TRBV19	.	.	TRBJ1-5	15	CATLRRVGGNQPQHF	TGTGCCACCCTGAGGAGGGTGGGAGGCAATCAGCCCCAGCATTTT
TRBV4-1	.	few	TRBJ1-1	16	CASSRLLVGANTEAFF	TGCGCCAGCAGCCGCCTTTTGGTAGGGGCGAACACTGAAGCTTTCTTT
TRBV6-1	TRBD1	.	TRBJ1-2	13	CASSERQGRGYTF	TGTGCCAGCAGTGAACGACAGGGTCGTGGCTACACCTTC
TRBV15	.	.	TRBJ2-5	15	CATSRDRTDQETQYF	TGTGCCACCAGCAGAGATAGGACAGACCAAGAGACCCAGTACTTC
TRBV11-2	TRBD1	few	TRBJ2-7	11	CASSYAGTEYF	TGTGCCAGCAGCTACGCCGGGACAGAGTACTTC
TRBV6-5	TRBD1	.	TRBJ2-3	15	CASRGQGLSTDTQYF	TGTGCCAGCAGGGGACAGGGGCTTAGCACAGATACGCAGTATTTT
TRBV6-1	.	.	TRBJ1-6	21	CASREAYGGGSSSSYNSPLHF	TGTGCCAGCAGGGAAGCTTATGGAGGAGGCAGCAGCAGCAGCTATAATTCACCCCTCCACTTT
TRBV9	TRBD1	.	TRBJ1-1	20	CASSVVRLGDRGPWGTEAFF	TGTGCCAGCAGCGTAGTACGATTAGGGGACAGGGGGCCCTGGGGCACTGAAGCTTTCTTT
TRBV28	.	.	TRBJ2-1	15	CASSLYGRRYNEQFF	TGTGCCAGCAGTTTATACGGCAGGAGGTACAATGAGCAGTTCTTC
TRBV19	TRBD2	once	TRBJ2-3	14	CASSRSGRGDTQYF	TGTGCCAGTAGCCGAAGCGGGAGGGGGGATACGCAGTATTTT
TRBV5-1	TRBD2	.	TRBJ2-5	16	CASSLPSSSGDETQYF	TGCGCCAGCAGCTTACCTTCTTCTAGCGGGGACGAGACCCAGTACTTC
TRBV5-6	.	medium-sized	TRBJ2-1	17	CASSLYWDSFSYNEQFF	TGTGCCAGCAGCTTGTACTGGGACTCCTTCTCCTACAATGAGCAGTTCTTC
TRBV20-1	TRBD1	.	TRBJ1-2	13	CSASAGTGMGYTF	TGCAGTGCTAGTGCCGGGACAGGGATGGGCTACACCTTC
TRBV9	TRBD1	.	TRBJ2-5	13	CASSGDRGETQYF	TGTGCCAGCAGCGGGGACAGGGGGGAGACCCAGTACTTC
TRBV6-2/TRBV6-3	.	.	TRBJ2-7	14	CASSYPGRGYEQYF	TGTGCCAGCAGTTACCCCGGGAGAGGCTACGAGCAGTACTTC
TRBV7-2	.	.	TRBJ2-1	15	CASSLDGTSYNEQFF	TGTGCCAGCAGCTTAGATGGGACTTCCTACAATGAGCAGTTCTTC
TRBV12-3/TRBV12-4	.	once	TRBJ1-1	13	CASSSQRGTEAFF	TGTGCCAGCAGTTCCCAGCGAGGGACTGAAGCTTTCTTT
TRBV29-1	TRBD1	.	TRBJ2-4	17	CSVEDRTLRGPPGIQYF	TGCAGCGTTGAAGATCGGACACTTAGGGGGCCTCCTGGCATTCAGTACTTC
TRBV29-1	.	.	TRBJ2-2	17	CSVEVGDRGGFTGELFF	TGCAGCGTTGAAGTCGGAGACAGGGGAGGGTTCACCGGGGAGCTGTTTTTT
TRBV27	.	.	TRBJ1-4	14	CASSFDSTNEKLFF	TGTGCCAGCAGTTTTGACAGCACTAATGAAAAACTGTTTTTT